The clone carrying this T cell receptor beta chain was seen only a few times. The target antigen is unknown. This specimen comes from a study of cytomegalovirus exposure and HLA in healthy donors. The PCR made use of 60 Vbeta and 13 Jbeta primers. Measured with immunoSEQ multiplex PCR; TCRdb has only the in-frame clones, and not every one. Altogether more than 85,000 clones are present, under 80% being singletons, with the ten largest covering about 4.2%. Germline CDR1 reads LNHDA; CDR2 reads SQIVND (reference sequence). The CDR3 contains 16 residues. V shed 5 bases and J 5 bases; nucleotides not matched to a gene: 10. Study-level points and caveats: Later work found that TCR association rates differed between HLA loci; DRB1 had the most and HLA-C the fewest. TCR beta sequences reportedly predicted the HLA-A and HLA-B alleles of most subjects accurately. Indistinguishability led to the exclusion of some V segments, TRBV6-2 and TRBV6-3 included.

The sequence was obtained from a woman between 50 and 59 years old in good health and CMV-seropositive. The J gene is TRBJ2-5, the V gene TRBV19, with 11 bases lining up with TRBD2. Sequencing was carried out using PBMCs. CDR3 region: CASSRRLAGWEETQYF. CDR3 DNA: TGTGCCAGTAGTCGACGACTAGCGGGGTGGGAGGAGACCCAGTACTTC.